Sequencing of this TCR beta chain was carried out in a study of shared clonotypes between healthy human individuals. Note on this clone: What it recognizes is unknown. Other DNA variants within this sample encode the same CDR3.

This CDR3 comprises 14 residues. The V gene's germline CDR1 is SGHRS and CDR2 YFSETQ. V lost 4 bases and J 3 bases, leaving 14 bases between the germline ends. The repertoire was sequenced with immunoSEQ multiplex PCR; TCRdb's copy has only in-frame clones and lacks some. Of approximately 2.5 million clones in the sample, roughly 93% were seen once. Findings and limits, study-wide: It was anticipated that sequencing depth would influence how many clonotypes donors shared. Naive CD4 clonotypes were shared across several donors at around 5%. What naive subsets generally showed was a larger estimated richness than memory subsets showed.

All donors were healthy HIV-negative adults lacking recent acute infections or vaccinations. Material: naive CD4+ T cells from PBMCs. The subset: CD45RA+ positively selected. This receptor was taken from a man younger than 35 in good health. Some clones in this sample may be carry-over from other donors' samples. The gene calls are TRBV5-1 and TRBJ2-7; tentative D call: TRBD2 (6 bases). The CDR3 DNA follows: TGCGCCAGCAGCCCCGGGGCCGGGGGCTACGAGCAGTACTTC. Its translation is CASSPGAGGYEQYF.